This TCR beta chain is drawn from a study of T cell changes during pregnancy in multiple sclerosis. Sequencing used immunoSEQ multiplex PCR; TCRdb keeps in-frame clones, though not all of them. The sample consists of 50,000 or so clones, 75% to 95% of them appearing once. Germline CDR1 is SNHLY and CDR2 is FYNNEI. This CDR3 is 15 amino acids long. The ends were cut back, 8 bases at V and 1 base at J, with 12 bases in the middle. The TCR comes from a female donor in good health, enrolled as a control in a pregnancy study. Sequencing used peripheral blood, obtained after pregnancy. This chain uses TRBV2 with TRBJ2-6, with D perhaps TRBD1 (6 bases). This chain's CDR3 is CASRDMGSGANVLTF. The CDR3 coding sequence is TGTGCCAGCCGGGACATGGGATCTGGGGCCAACGTCCTGACTTTC. Combining the CDR3 with reference TRBV2 and TRBJ2-6 gives the whole variable domain EPEVTQTPSHQVTQMGQEVILRCVPISNHLYFYWYRQILGQKVEFLVSFYNNEISEKSEIFDDQFSVERPDGSNFTLKIRSTKLEDSAMYFCASRDMGSGANVLTFGAGSRLTVL.